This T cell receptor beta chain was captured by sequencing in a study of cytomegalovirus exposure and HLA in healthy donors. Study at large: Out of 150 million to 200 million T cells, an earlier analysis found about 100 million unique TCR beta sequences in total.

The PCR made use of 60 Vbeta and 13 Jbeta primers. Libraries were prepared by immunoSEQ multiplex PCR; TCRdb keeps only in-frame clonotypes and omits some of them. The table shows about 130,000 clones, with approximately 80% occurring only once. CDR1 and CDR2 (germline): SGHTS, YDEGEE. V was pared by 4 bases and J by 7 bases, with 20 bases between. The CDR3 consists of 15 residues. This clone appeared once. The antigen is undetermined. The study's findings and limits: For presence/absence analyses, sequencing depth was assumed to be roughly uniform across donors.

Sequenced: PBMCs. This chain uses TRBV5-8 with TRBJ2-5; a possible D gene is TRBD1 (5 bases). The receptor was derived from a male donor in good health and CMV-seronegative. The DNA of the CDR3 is TGTGCCAGCAGCCCCCGACTGGACATCTCGGGGACCCAGTACTTC. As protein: CASSPRLDISGTQYF.